This TCR beta chain was retrieved from a study of CD8+CD57+ T cells in acquired aplastic anemia. Study as a whole: Average DNA yield from sorted CD4+ and CD8+ cells was approximately 3 ug.

With regard to this clonotype: What it binds is unknown.

Trimming took 0 bases from V and 4 from J, leaving 9 bases between them. CDR3 length: 13 residues. Germline values: CDR1 DFQATT, CDR2 SNEGSKA (reference sequence). Study-wide results and caveats: Significant differences in CD8+ Simpson's diversity were not observed between patients and controls.

Patients selected for sequencing had displayed CD8+CD57+ cell expansion by flow cytometry. TCR beta VDJ combinations and CDR3 sequences were profiled from genomic DNA. TCRdb ran MiXCR on the reads and lists one entry per CDR3 protein. The sample yields some 200,000 distinct CDR3 sequences, about half seen once. Sequencing was done on a sample of sorted CD4+, CD8+, or CD8+CD57+ T cells (not recorded which) from PBMCs. This chain connects TRBV20-1 to TRBJ1-1; the D gene is possibly TRBD1 (5 bases). This receptor was identified in a human donor with aplastic anemia. CDR3 coding DNA: TGCAGTGCTAGAGACGCAGGGATCACTGAAGCTTTCTTT. This gives the protein CSARDAGITEAFF.